Judged by abundance, the clone carrying this T cell receptor (beta chain) is medium-sized (0.01 to 0.1%). This sample stems from a study of T cell repertoires in aging, cancer and after chemotherapy. Multiplex touch-down PCR with TRB-A/B primers amplified rearranged V-D-J TRB sequences. TCRdb called the multiplex PCR reads again in MiXCR, with one record for every CDR3 protein. The data hold 1,500 to 2,000 distinct CDR3 sequences, with 22% observed a single time. Peripheral blood genomic DNA, not sorted cells or RNA, was the template. Germline V gene lookup returns CDR1 DFQATT and CDR2 SNEGSKA (reference sequence). V dropped 0 bases and J dropped 2 bases, with 14 bases sitting between them. The CDR3 runs 15 residues.

V is TRBV20-1 and J is TRBJ2-7; the D gene is possibly TRBD2 (6 bases). Sequenced: blood. This sequence was found in a human donor with a blood cancer. DNA of the CDR3: TGCAGTGCTAGAGATTGGGGGAGGCCTGCCTACGAGCAGTACTTC. Translated: CSARDWGRPAYEQYF.